This TCR beta chain was identified in a study of blood T cell repertoires in COVID-19. Whole-study context: Acute and convalescent COVID-19 specimens originated in the United States, Italy and Spain. The analysed material was cDNA or gDNA that came from T cells, B-cell-depleted T cells, or PBMCs.

Per the study methods: Nucleated cell counts were estimated from reference gene primer amplification. Clones were sequenced by immunoSEQ multiplex PCR, and TCRdb holds only the in-frame ones, with some missing. V and J calls plus clone size are reproduced from that table; the DNA served to infer D and trimming. This table has roughly 330,000 clones, approximately 85% appearing once. This CDR3 is 15 amino acids long. V lost 4 bases, J lost 0 bases, and 13 bases lay in between. Germline loops: CDR1 SGDLS, CDR2 YYNGEE. The source is a woman aged 45 to 65 with acute or convalescent COVID-19. The sequencing sample was made of peripheral blood. This chain links TRBV9 with TRBJ1-1; maybe TRBD1 (6 bases). The CDR3 region is CASSPKTGLNTEAFF. The CDR3 DNA reads TGTGCCAGCAGCCCCAAGACAGGTTTGAACACTGAAGCTTTCTTT.